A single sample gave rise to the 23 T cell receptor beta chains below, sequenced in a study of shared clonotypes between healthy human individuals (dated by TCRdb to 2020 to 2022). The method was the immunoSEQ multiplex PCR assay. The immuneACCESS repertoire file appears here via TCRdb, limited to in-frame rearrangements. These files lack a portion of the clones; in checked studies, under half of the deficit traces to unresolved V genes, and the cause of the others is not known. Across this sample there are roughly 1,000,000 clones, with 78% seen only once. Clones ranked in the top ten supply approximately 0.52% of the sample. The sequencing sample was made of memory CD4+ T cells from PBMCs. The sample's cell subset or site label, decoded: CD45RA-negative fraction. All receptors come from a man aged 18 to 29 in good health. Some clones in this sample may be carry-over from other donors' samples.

CDR3 bases: TGTGCCACCCTGGACAGGGTCAATGAGCAGTTCTTC. Translating gives CATLDRVNEQFF. V is TRBV19 and J is TRBJ2-1, with 8 bases fitting TRBD1. Germline CDR1 LNHDA, CDR2 SQIVND (reference sequence). The CDR3 is made up of 12 amino acids. Trimming removed 10 bases from V and 6 bases from J; junction bases left unmatched: 5.

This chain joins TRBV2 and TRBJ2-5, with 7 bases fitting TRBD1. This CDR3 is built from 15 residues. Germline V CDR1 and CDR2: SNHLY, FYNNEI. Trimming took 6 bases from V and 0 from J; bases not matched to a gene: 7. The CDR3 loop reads CASSRGTAYQETQYF. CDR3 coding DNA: TGTGCCAGCAGCAGGGGGACCGCGTACCAAGAGACCCAGTACTTC.

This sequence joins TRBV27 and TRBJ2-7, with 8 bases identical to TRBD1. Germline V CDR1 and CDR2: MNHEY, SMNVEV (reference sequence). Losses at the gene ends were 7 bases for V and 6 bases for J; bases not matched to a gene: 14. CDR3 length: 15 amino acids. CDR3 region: CASIPARGRPGEQYF. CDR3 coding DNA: TGTGCCAGCATCCCCGCCAGGGGGCGCCCCGGCGAGCAGTACTTC.

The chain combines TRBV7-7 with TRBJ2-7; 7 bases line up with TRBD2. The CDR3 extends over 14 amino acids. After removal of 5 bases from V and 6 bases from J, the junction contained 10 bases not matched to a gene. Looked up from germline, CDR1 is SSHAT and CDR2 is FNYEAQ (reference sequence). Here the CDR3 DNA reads TGTGCCAGCAGCGCCGGCCGCGGCGGGGGCGAGCAGTACTTC. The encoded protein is CASSAGRGGGEQYF. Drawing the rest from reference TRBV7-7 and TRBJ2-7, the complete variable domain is GAGVSQSPRYKVTKRGQDVTLRCDPISSHATLYWYQQALGQGPEFLTYFNYEAQPDKSGLPSDRFSAERPEGSISTLTIQRTEQRDSAMYRCASSAGRGGGEQYFGPGTRLTVT.

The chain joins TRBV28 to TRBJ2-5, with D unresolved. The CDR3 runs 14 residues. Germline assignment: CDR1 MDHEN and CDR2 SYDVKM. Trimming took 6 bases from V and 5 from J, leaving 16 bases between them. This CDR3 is CASRQHLGSETQYF. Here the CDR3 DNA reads TGTGCCAGCAGACAGCATTTGGGTTCGGAGACCCAGTACTTC.

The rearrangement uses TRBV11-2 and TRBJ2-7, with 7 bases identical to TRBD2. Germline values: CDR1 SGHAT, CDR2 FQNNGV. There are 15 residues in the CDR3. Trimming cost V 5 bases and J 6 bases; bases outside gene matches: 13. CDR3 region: CASSQRAAGAGEQYF. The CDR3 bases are TGTGCCAGCAGCCAGCGGGCGGCGGGAGCTGGCGAGCAGTACTTC.

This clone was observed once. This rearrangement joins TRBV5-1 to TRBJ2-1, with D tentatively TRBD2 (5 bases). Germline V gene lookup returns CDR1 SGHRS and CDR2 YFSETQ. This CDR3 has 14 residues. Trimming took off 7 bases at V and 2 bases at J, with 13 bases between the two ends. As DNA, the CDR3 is TGCGCCAGCTCAGCGGAGTCCACCTACAATGAGCAGTTCTTC. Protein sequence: CASSAESTYNEQFF.

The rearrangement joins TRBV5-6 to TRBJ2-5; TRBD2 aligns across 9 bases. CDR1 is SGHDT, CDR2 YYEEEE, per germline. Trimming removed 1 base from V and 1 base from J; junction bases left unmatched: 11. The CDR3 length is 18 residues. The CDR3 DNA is TGTGCCAGCAGCTTGTTTGCGGGAGGGCCCGGGGGCCAAGAGACCCAGTACTTC. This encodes CASSLFAGGPGGQETQYF.

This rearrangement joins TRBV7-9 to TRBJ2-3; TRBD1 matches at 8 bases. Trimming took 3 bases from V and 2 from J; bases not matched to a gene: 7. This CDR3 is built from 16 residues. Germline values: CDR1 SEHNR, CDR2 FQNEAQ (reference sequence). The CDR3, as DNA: TGTGCCAGCAGCTTGGACCGGACAGGGCCCACAGATACGCAGTATTTT. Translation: CASSLDRTGPTDTQYF.

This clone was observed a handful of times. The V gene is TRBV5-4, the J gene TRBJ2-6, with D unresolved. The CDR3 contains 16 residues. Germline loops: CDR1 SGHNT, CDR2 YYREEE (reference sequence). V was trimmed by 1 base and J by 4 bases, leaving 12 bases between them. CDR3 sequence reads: CASSLPRLMGANVLTF. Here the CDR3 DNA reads TGTGCCAGCAGCTTGCCGCGGCTAATGGGGGCCAACGTCCTGACTTTC.

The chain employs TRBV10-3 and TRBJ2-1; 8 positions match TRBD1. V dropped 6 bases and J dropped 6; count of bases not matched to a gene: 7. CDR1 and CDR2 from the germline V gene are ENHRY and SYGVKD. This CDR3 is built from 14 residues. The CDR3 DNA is TGTGCCATCAGCTCCGGGACAGGCCGCAATGAGCAGTTCTTC. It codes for CAISSGTGRNEQFF.

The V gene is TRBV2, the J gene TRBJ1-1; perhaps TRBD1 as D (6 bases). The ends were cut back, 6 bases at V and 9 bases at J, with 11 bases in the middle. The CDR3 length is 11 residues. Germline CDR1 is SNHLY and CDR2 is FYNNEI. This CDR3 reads CASSQGTQAFF. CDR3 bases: TGTGCCAGCAGCCAGGGGACCCAAGCTTTCTTT.

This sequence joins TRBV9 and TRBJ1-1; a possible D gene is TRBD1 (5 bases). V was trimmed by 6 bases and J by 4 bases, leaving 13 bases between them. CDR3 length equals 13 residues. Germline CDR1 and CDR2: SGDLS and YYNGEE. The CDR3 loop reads CASTYDSATEAFF. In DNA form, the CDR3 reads TGTGCCAGCACTTATGACAGCGCCACTGAAGCTTTCTTT. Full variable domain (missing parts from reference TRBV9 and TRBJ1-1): DSGVTQTPKHLITATGQRVTLRCSPRSGDLSVYWYQQSLDQGLQFLIQYYNGEERAKGNILERFSAQQFPDLHSELNLSSLELGDSALYFCASTYDSATEAFFGQGTRLTVV.

CDR3: CASSPPELADTQYF. In DNA, the CDR3 is TGTGCCAGCTCACCACCGGAGCTCGCAGATACGCAGTATTTT. The chain joins TRBV18 to TRBJ2-3; D not certain. The CDR3 contains 14 residues. V was pared by 0 bases and J by 4 bases, with 8 bases between. The germline V gene has CDR1 KGHSH and CDR2 LQKENI.

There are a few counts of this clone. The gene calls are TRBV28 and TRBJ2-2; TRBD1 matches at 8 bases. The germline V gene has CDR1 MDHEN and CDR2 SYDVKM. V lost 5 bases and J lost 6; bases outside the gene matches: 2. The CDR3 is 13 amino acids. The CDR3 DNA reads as TGTGCCAGCAGTGGACAGGGTCCCGGGGAGCTGTTTTTT. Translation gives CASSGQGPGELFF.

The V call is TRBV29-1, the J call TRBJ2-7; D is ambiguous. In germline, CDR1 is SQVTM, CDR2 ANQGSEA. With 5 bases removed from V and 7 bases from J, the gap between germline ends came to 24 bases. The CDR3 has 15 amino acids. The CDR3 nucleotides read TGCAGCGTTCCCCGGACGCAGGCTGGGCTCGGGGAGCAGTACTTC. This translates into CSVPRTQAGLGEQYF.

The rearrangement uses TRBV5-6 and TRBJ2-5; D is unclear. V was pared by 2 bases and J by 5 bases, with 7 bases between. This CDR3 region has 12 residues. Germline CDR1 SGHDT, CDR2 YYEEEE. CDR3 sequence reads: CASSFPSETQYF. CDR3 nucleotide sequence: TGTGCCAGCAGCTTTCCCTCCGAGACCCAGTACTTC. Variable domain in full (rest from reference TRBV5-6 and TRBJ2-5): DAGVTQSPTHLIKTRGQQVTLRCSPKSGHDTVSWYQQALGQGPQFIFQYYEEEERQRGNFPDRFSGHQFPNYSSELNVNALLLGDSALYLCASSFPSETQYFGPGTRLLVL.

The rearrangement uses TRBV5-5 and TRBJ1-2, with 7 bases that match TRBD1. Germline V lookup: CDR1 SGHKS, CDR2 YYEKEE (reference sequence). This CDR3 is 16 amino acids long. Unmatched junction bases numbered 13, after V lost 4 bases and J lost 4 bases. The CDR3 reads CASSLLTGAQSYGYTF. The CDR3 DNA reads TGTGCCAGCAGCCTACTCACAGGGGCTCAATCCTATGGCTACACCTTC.

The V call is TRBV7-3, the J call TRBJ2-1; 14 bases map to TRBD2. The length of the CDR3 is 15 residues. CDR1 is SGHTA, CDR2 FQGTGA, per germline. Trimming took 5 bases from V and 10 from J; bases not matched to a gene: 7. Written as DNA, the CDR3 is TGTGCCAGCAGCCTAGGGACTAGCGGGAGTAGGGAGCAGTTCTTC. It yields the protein CASSLGTSGSREQFF.

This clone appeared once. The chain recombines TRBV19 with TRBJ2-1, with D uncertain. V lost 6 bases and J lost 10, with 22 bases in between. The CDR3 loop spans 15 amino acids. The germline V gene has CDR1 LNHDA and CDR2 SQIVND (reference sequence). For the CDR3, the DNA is TGTGCCAGTAGCGGTCAAGGCGGCTTGAAAGACGAGCAGTTCTTC. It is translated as CASSGQGGLKDEQFF.

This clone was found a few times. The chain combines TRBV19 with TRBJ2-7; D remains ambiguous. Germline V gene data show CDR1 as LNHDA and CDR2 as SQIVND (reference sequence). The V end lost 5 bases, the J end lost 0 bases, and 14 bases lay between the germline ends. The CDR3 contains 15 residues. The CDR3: CASSRSPGGSYEQYF. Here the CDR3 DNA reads TGTGCCAGTAGTCGCTCGCCGGGTGGCTCCTACGAGCAGTACTTC.

DNA for the CDR3: TGTGCCAGCTCACCACAACGAACACTAGCAAGAGAGACCCAGTACTTC. Residues: CASSPQRTLARETQYF. The chain couples TRBV18 to TRBJ2-5; a weak D match, TRBD2 (6 bases). This CDR3 comprises 16 residues. Germline V CDR1 and CDR2: KGHSH, LQKENI. Trimming shortened V by 1 base and J by 4 bases, and 16 bases separated the two germline ends.

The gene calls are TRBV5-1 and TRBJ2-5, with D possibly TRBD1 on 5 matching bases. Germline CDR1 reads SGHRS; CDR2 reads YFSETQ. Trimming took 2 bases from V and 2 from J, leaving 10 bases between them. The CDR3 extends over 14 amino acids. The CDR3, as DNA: TGCGCCAGCAGCTTTCTTCAGGGTCAAGAGACCCAGTACTTC. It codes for CASSFLQGQETQYF. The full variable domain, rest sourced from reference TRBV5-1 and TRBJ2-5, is KAGVTQTPRYLIKTRGQQVTLSCSPISGHRSVSWYQQTPGQGLQFLFEYFSETQRNKGNFPGRFSGRQFSNSRSEMNVSTLELGDSALYLCASSFLQGQETQYFGPGTRLLVL.